This TCR beta chain was sequenced during a study of blood T cell repertoires in COVID-19. The wider study: The origin of the acute and convalescent COVID-19 samples was the United States, Italy and Spain. The cDNA or gDNA used as material had been derived from T cells, B-cell-depleted T cells, or PBMCs.

This clone was found a few times. TCRdb keeps only in-frame clones here, not all; method: immunoSEQ multiplex PCR. The sample contains 150,000 to 200,000 clones, roughly 87% of which appear only once. Sequenced material: PBMCs or T cells enriched from blood (not recorded which). This receptor was obtained from a woman in her thirties who had recovered from COVID-19.

The CDR3 sequence: CASSQDGQRRGGTEAFF. The CDR3 DNA follows: TGCGCCAGCAGCCAAGATGGACAGCGAAGGGGTGGCACTGAAGCTTTCTTT. The V gene is TRBV4-3, the J gene TRBJ1-1; tentative D call: TRBD1 (6 bases). Trimming pared 0 bases from V and 4 bases from J, leaving 18 bases between. Per germline, CDR1 LGHNA and CDR2 YSLEER. This CDR3 region has 17 residues.